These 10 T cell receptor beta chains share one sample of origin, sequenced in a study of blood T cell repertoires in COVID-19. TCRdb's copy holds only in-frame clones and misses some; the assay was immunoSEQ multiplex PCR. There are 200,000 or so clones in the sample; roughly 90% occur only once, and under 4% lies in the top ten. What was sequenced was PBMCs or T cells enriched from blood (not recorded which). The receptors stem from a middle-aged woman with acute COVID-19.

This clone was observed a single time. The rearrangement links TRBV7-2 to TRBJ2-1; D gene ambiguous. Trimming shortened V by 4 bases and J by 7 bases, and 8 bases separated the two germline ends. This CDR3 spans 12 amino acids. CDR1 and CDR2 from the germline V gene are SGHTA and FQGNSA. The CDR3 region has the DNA TGTGCCAGCAGCTCTGACATAAATGAGCAGTTCTTC. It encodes CASSSDINEQFF. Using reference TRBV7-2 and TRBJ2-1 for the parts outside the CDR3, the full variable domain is GAGVSQSPSNKVTEKGKDVELRCDPISGHTALYWYRQSLGQGLEFLIYFQGNSAPDKSGLPSDRFSAERTGGSVSTLTIQRTQQEDSAVYLCASSSDINEQFFGPGTRLTVL.

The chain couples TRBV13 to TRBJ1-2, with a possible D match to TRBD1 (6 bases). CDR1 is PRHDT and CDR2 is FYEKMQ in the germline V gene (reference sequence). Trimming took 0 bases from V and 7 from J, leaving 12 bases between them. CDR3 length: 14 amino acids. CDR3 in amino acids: CASSLGRDIGGYTF. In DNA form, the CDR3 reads TGTGCCAGCAGCTTAGGGAGGGACATTGGTGGCTACACCTTC.

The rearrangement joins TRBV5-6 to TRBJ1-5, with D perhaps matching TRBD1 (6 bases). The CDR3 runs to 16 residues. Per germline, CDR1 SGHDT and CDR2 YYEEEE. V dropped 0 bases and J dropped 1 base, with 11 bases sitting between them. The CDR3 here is CASSLGGGGSNQPQHF. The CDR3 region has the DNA TGTGCCAGCAGCTTGGGAGGGGGGGGCAGCAATCAGCCCCAGCATTTT.

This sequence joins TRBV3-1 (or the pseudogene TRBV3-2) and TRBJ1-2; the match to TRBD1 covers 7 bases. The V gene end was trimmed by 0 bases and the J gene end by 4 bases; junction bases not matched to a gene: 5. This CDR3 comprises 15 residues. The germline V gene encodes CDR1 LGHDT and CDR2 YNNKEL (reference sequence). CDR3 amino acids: CASSQDTAGGYGYTF. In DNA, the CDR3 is TGTGCCAGCAGCCAAGATACGGCAGGGGGCTATGGCTACACCTTC.

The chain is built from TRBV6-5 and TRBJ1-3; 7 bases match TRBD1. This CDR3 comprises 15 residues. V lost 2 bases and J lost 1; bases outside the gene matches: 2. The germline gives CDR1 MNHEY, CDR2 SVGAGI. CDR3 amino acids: CASSYRTGSGNTIYF. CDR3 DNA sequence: TGTGCCAGCAGTTACCGGACAGGTTCTGGAAACACCATATATTTT.

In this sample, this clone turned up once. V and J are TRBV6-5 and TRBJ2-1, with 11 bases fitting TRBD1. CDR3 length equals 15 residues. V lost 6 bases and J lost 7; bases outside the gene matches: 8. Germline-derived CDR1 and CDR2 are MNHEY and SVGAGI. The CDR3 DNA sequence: TGTGCCAGCAGGCCGGGACAGGGGGGAATGAATGAGCAGTTCTTC. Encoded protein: CASRPGQGGMNEQFF.

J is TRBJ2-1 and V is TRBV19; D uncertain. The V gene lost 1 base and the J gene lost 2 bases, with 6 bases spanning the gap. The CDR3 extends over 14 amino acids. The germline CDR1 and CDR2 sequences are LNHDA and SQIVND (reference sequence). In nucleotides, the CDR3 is TGTGCCAGTAGTATAGGCGGAGCCTACAATGAGCAGTTCTTC. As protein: CASSIGGAYNEQFF.

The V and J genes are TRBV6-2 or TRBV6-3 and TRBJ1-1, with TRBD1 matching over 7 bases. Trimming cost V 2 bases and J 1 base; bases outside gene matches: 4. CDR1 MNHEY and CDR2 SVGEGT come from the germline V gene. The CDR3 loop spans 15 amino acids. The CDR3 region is CASSYVYRGNTEAFF. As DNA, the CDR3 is TGTGCCAGCAGTTACGTATACAGGGGGAACACTGAAGCTTTCTTT.

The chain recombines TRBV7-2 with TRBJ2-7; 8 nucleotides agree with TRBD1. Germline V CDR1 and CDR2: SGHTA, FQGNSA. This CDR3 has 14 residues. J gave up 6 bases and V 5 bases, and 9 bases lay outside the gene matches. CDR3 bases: TGTGCCAGCAGCAGATCCGGCGACAGGGGCGAGCAGTACTTC. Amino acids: CASSRSGDRGEQYF.

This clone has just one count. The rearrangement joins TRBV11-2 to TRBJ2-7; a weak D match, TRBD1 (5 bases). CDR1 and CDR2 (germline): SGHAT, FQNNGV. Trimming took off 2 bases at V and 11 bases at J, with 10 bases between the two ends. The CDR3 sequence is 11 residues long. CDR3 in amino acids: CASSLYGREYF. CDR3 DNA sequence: TGTGCCAGCAGCTTATACGGCAGGGAGTACTTC.